This T cell receptor beta chain originates from a study of blood T cell repertoires in COVID-19. Overall study context: The United States, Italy and Spain provided the acute and convalescent COVID-19 samples.

Trimming took 1 base from V and 0 from J; bases not matched to a gene: 7. Germline values: CDR1 SGHRS, CDR2 YFSETQ. There are 18 residues in the CDR3. Source study methods: Nucleated cell number was recorded as an estimate derived from reference gene primer amplification. Repertoires were generated with immunoSEQ multiplex PCR, while TCRdb's copy carries only in-frame clones and drops some. The DNA gave D and trimming, while V, J and clone size come from that table. The data contain about 39,000 clones, roughly nine tenths of them singletons. Sequencing was carried out using peripheral blood. This chain uses TRBV5-1 with TRBJ2-3; 11 positions match TRBD2. The TCR sequence derives from a man aged 50-60 years with active COVID-19. CDR3 loop: CASSLLVAGGPSTDTQYF. Written as DNA, the CDR3 is TGCGCCAGCAGCTTGTTGGTAGCGGGGGGGCCAAGCACAGATACGCAGTATTTT.